This TCR beta chain derives from a study of shared clonotypes between healthy human individuals. Study outcomes and limitations: Clonotypes that were shared across a few donors made up around 5% of naive CD4 clonotypes.

The CDR3 totals 14 residues. The germline CDR1 and CDR2 sequences are SGHAT and FQNNGV. The V gene lost 5 bases and the J gene lost 0 bases, with 8 bases spanning the gap. Libraries were prepared by immunoSEQ multiplex PCR; TCRdb keeps only in-frame clonotypes and omits some of them. The sample holds millions of clones, roughly 92% seen once. Remarks on this clone: Its matching antigen is unknown.

This sequence joins TRBV11-2 and TRBJ1-3; D unclear. What was sequenced was naive CD4+ T cells sorted from blood. Indicated subset: CD45RA+ positively selected. The clonotype was recovered from a man aged 18 to 35 in good health. As DNA, the CDR3 is TGTGCCAGCAGCCCCCAGTCCTCTGGAAACACCATATATTTT. This gives the protein CASSPQSSGNTIYF. The full variable domain, with the rest looked up from reference TRBV11-2 and TRBJ1-3, is EAGVAQSPRYKIIEKRQSVAFWCNPISGHATLYWYQQILGQGPKLLIQFQNNGVVDDSQLPKDRFSAERLKGVDSTLKIQPAKLEDSAVYLCASSPQSSGNTIYFGEGSWLTVV.